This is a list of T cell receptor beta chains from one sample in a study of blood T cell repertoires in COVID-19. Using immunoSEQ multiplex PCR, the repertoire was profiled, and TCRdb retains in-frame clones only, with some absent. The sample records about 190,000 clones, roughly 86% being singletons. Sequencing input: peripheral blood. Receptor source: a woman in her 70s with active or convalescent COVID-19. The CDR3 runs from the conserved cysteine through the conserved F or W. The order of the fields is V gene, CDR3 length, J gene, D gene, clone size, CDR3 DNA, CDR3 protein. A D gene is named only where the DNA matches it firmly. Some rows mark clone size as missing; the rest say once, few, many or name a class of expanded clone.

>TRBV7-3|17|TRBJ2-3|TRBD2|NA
TGTGCCAGCAGCTTAACGGGTGTCACAGCGGGAGCAGATACGCAGTATTTT
CASSLTGVTAGADTQYF
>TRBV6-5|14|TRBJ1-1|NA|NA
TGTGCCAGCAGTTACGGGGGCGCATACACTGAAGCTTTCTTT
CASSYGGAYTEAFF
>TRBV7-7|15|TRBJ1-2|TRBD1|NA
TGTGCTAGACTAGGTGGGACAGGGCCTAACTATGGCTACACCTTC
CARLGGTGPNYGYTF
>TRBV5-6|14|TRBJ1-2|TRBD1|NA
TGTGCCAGCAGTCCAACAGGGGGATACTATGGCTACACCTTC
CASSPTGGYYGYTF
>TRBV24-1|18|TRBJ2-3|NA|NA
TGTGCCACCAGTGATTCAACCGGGACAATTTATCTCACAGATACGCAGTATTTT
CATSDSTGTIYLTDTQYF
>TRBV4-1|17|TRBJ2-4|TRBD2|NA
TGCGCCAGCAGCCCCGGACTAGCGGGAGGGCCCAAAAACATTCAGTACTTC
CASSPGLAGGPKNIQYF
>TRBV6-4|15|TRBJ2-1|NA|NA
TGTGCCAGCAGTGTTGGCCCCAGCTCCTACAATGAGCAGTTCTTC
CASSVGPSSYNEQFF
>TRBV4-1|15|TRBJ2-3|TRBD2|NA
TGCGCCAGCAGCTCCAGTAGCGGGAGGGTCGGTACGCAGTATTTT
CASSSSSGRVGTQYF
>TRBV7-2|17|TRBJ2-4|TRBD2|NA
TGTGCCAGCAGCTTGCTAGCGGGAGGGAGCGCCAAAAACATTCAGTACTTC
CASSLLAGGSAKNIQYF
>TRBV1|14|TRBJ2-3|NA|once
TGCACCAGCAGCCACTACGGGGGAACAGATACGCAGTATTTT
CTSSHYGGTDTQYF
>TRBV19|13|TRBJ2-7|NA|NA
TGTGCCAGTAGTACCCCCCCCGGGAGCGAGCAGTACTTC
CASSTPPGSEQYF
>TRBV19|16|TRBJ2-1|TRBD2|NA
TGTGCCAGTCAACTAGCGGGTAGCAACTCCTACAATGAGCAGTTCTTC
CASQLAGSNSYNEQFF
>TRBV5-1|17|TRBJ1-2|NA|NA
TGCGCCAGCAGCCAGGAATGGGGTTCCGGGACTAACTATGGCTACACCTTC
CASSQEWGSGTNYGYTF
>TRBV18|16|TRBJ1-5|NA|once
TGTGCCAGCTCACCGAACAGGGACGGGGGCAATCAGCCCCAGCATTTT
CASSPNRDGGNQPQHF
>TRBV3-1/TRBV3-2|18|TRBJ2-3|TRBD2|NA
TGTGCCAGCAGCCAAGCCACTAGCGGGAGTGCTAGCACAGATACGCAGTATTTT
CASSQATSGSASTDTQYF
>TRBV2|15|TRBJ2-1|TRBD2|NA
TGTGCCAGCAGTGTCCTAGCGGGAGGCTACAATGAGCAGTTCTTC
CASSVLAGGYNEQFF
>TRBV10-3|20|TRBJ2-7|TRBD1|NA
TGTGCCATCACCTCTTGGGGGACAGGGAGAGTAACCTCCACTATCTACGAGCAGTACTTC
CAITSWGTGRVTSTIYEQYF
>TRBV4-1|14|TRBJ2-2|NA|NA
TGCGCCAGCAGCCAAGATTGGGGGGCCGGGGAGCTGTTTTTT
CASSQDWGAGELFF
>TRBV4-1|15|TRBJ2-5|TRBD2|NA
TGCGCCAGCAGCCAAGGGGAACTAGCGCTGGAGACCCAGTACTTC
CASSQGELALETQYF
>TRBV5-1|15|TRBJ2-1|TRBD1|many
TGCGCCAGCAGCTACATCCAGGGGGCGGACAATGAGCAGTTCTTC
CASSYIQGADNEQFF
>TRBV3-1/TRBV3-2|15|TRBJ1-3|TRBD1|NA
TGTGCCAGCAGCCATGCTACAGGGGTCGGAAACACCATATATTTT
CASSHATGVGNTIYF
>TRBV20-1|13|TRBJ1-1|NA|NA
TGCAGTGCTAGTAGCTCGCTAGGCACTGAAGCTTTCTTT
CSASSSLGTEAFF
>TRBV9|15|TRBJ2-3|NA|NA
TGTGCCAGCAGCGTAGCTTGGGGCGAGACAGATACGCAGTATTTT
CASSVAWGETDTQYF
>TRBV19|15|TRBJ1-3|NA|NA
TGTGCCAGTAGTATGACAGGACTCGCTGGAAACACCATATATTTT
CASSMTGLAGNTIYF
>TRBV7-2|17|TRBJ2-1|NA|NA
TGTGCCAGCAGAGCCACTAGCTTGTCGAGCTCCTACAATGAGCAGTTCTTC
CASRATSLSSSYNEQFF
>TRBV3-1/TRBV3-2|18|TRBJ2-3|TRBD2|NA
TGTGCCAGCAGCCAAGTTACTAGCGGGAGGGAACTCACAGATACGCAGTATTTT
CASSQVTSGRELTDTQYF
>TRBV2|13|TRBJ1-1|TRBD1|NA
TGTGCCAGCAGGGTCGAGGGGGACAGTGAAGCTTTCTTT
CASRVEGDSEAFF
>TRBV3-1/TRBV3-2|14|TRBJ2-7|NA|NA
TGTGCCAGCAGCGGGAGAGAGGGACTGCAACTGCAGTACTTC
CASSGREGLQLQYF
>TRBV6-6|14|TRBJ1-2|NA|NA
TGTGCCAGCAACACAGACCAGGGATTCTATGGCTACACCTTC
CASNTDQGFYGYTF
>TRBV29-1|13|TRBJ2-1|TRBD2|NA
TGCAGCGTTGGTCGACTAGCGGGAATCGAGCAGTTCTTC
CSVGRLAGIEQFF
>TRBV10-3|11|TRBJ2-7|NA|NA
TGTGCCATCAGTGCGAGCTACGAGCAGTACTTC
CAISASYEQYF
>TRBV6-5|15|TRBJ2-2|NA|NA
TGTGCCAGCCCGGGAGGACAGGGTGGGACCGGGGAGCTGTTTTTT
CASPGGQGGTGELFF
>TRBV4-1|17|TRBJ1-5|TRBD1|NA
TGCGCCAGCGGAAGAGAAGAAGGGACAGCCTTTGGGCAGCCCCAGCATTTT
CASGREEGTAFGQPQHF
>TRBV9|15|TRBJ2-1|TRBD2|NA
TGTGCCAGCAGCGTTCTAGCGGGAGATGCCAATGAGCAGTTCTTC
CASSVLAGDANEQFF
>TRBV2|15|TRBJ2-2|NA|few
TGTGCCAGCAGTACACAGGGTCGTAGCACCGGGGAGCTGTTTTTT
CASSTQGRSTGELFF
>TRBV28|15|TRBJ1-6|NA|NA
TGTGCCAGCAGTTTAGGGGGGGCGCGTAATTCACCCCTCCACTTT
CASSLGGARNSPLHF
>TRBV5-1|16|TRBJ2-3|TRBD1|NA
TGCGCCAGCAGTCACGACTCAGGGGGCGCGTCAGATACGCAGTATTTT
CASSHDSGGASDTQYF
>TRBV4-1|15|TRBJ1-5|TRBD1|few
TGCGCCAGCAGCCTCGGACAGGGGGTCGATCAGCCCCAGCATTTT
CASSLGQGVDQPQHF
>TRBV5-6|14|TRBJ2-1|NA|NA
TGTGCCAGCAGCGCATGGGCTAGCAGGGGTGAGCAGTTCTTC
CASSAWASRGEQFF
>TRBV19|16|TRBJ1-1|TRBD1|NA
TGTGCCAGTAGCCTCAACCGGGACAGGGTGAACACTGAAGCTTTCTTT
CASSLNRDRVNTEAFF
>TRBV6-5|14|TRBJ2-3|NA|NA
TGTGCCAGCAGCCCAACACCTAGCACAGATACGCAGTATTTT
CASSPTPSTDTQYF
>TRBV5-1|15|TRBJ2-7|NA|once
TGCGCCAGCAGCTCGTTCGGGTCTGCCTCCCGGGAGCAGTACTTC
CASSSFGSASREQYF
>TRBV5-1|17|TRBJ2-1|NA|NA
TGCGCCAGCAGCTTGGCGCTGGGCCCTCGGTCCTACAATGAGCAGTTCTTC
CASSLALGPRSYNEQFF
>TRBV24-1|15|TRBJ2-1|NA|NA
TGTGCCACCAGTGACCCCCGGACAGTCTACAATGAGCAGTTCTTC
CATSDPRTVYNEQFF
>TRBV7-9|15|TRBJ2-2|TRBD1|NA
TGTGCCAGCAGCTTGGGGGACAGGGTCACCGGGGAGCTGTTTTTT
CASSLGDRVTGELFF
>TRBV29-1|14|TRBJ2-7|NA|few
TGCAGCGTTCGGACAGACTTGAATGGGTACGAGCAGTACTTC
CSVRTDLNGYEQYF
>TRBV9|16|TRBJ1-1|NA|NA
TGTGCCAGCAGCCCCCATCCCTCGGACTCGAACACTGAAGCTTTCTTT
CASSPHPSDSNTEAFF
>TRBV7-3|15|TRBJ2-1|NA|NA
TGTGCCAGCAGCTTAAAACTAGCCAGCTACAATGAGCAGTTCTTC
CASSLKLASYNEQFF
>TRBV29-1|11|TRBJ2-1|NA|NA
TGCAGCGTTCAACAGGGACCTGAGCAGTTCTTC
CSVQQGPEQFF
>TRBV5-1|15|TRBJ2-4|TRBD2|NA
TGCGCCAGCAGCAGGACTAGCGGGAGTTGGAACATTCAGTACTTC
CASSRTSGSWNIQYF
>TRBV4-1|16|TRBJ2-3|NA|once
TGCGCCAGCAGCCAAGTGCTAGAGGAGAGAACAGATACGCAGTATTTT
CASSQVLEERTDTQYF
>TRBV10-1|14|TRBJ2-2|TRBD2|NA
TGCGCCAGCAGGAATAGCGGGAGCACCGGGGAGCTGTTTTTT
CASRNSGSTGELFF
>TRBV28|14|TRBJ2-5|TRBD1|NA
TGTGCCAGCAGTCGACAGGGCCGTCAAGAGACCCAGTACTTC
CASSRQGRQETQYF
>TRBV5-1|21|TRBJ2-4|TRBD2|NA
TGCGCCAGCAGCTTGGGATTGGGTCCTAGCGGGAGCGGGCGCGGTGGAAACATTCAGTACTTC
CASSLGLGPSGSGRGGNIQYF
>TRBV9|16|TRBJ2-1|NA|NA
TGTGCCAGCAGCGTAGGCCAGCGGGCGAGCTACAATGAGCAGTTCTTC
CASSVGQRASYNEQFF
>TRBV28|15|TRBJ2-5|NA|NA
TGTGCCAGCACCCGAGGGGGCACCGGGAGCAAGACCCAGTACTTC
CASTRGGTGSKTQYF
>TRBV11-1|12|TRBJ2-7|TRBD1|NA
TGTGCCAGCAGCGAACAGGGGCGGGAGCAGTACTTC
CASSEQGREQYF
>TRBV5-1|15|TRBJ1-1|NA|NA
TGCGCCAGCAGTTTGAGCAGGGTGGTGAACACTGAAGCTTTCTTT
CASSLSRVVNTEAFF